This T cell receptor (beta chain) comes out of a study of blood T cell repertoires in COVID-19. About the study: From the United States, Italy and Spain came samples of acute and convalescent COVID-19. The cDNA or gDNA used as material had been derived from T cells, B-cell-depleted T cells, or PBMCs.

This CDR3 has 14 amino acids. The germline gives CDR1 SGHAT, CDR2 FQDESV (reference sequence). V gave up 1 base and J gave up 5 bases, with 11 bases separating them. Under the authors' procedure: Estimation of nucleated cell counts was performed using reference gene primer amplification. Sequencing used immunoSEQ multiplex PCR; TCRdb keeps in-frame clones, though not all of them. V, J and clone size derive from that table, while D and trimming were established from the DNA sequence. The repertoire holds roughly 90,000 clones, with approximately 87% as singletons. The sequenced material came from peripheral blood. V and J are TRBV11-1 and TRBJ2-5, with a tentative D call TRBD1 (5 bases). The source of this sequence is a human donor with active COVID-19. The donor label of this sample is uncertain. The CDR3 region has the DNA TGTGCCAGCAGCTTAGAACAGGTGGTGGAGACCCAGTACTTC. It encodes CASSLEQVVETQYF.